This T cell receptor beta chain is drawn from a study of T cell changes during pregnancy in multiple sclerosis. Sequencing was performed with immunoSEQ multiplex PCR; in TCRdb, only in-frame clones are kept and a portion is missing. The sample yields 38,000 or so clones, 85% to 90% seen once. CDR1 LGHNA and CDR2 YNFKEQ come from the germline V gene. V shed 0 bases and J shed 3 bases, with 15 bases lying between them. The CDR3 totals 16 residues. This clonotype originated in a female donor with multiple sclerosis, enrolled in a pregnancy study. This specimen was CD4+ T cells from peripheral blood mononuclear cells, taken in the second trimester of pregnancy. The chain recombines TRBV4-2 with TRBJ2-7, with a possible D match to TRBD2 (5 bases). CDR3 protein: CASSQDVALTYYEQYF. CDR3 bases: TGTGCCAGCAGCCAAGATGTAGCGCTCACTTACTACGAGCAGTACTTC.